This entry describes one T cell receptor (beta chain). This specimen belongs to a study of cytomegalovirus exposure and HLA in healthy donors. The CDR3 runs to 14 residues. V lost 3 bases to trimming and J lost 5 bases, with 12 bases between them. Germline-derived CDR1 and CDR2 are ENHRY and SYGVKD. PCR employed 60 Vbeta and 13 Jbeta primers. The table came from immunoSEQ multiplex PCR; TCRdb's copy has only in-frame clones and leaves some out. The sample gives tens of thousands of clones, 75% to 85% of which show up once; around 3.1% is in the top ten. The gene calls are TRBV10-3 and TRBJ2-3, with a tentative D call TRBD1 (5 bases). Sample: PBMCs. This sequence was found in a man in his fifties or sixties in good health and CMV-seropositive. CDR3 region: CAISDVAGKDTQYF. The CDR3 DNA is TGTGCCATCAGTGATGTGGCAGGGAAAGATACGCAGTATTTT.